The TCR beta chain under discussion was sequenced for a study of cytomegalovirus exposure and HLA in healthy donors (dated by TCRdb to about 2017). A note on the overall study: According to an earlier analysis of several hundred of the donors, about 190 million T cells yielded over 100 million unique TCR beta sequences and roughly 280 Gb of sequence data. An early release covering roughly 600 HLA-typed donors comprised approximately 290 gigabases of sequencing data and around 85 million unique TCR sequences. The genetic ancestry cluster associated with self-reported Caucasian donors included 80% to 90% of the approximately 400 genotyped donors. The study aimed to test whether cataloging public T cell receptors could reveal signatures of past pathogen exposure. The T cell repertoires of some 700 subjects were profiled by immunosequencing and related to cytomegalovirus serostatus. A separate validation cohort of roughly 130 different subjects was used in addition to the approximately 640-subject first cohort. High-throughput TCR immunosequencing, statistical association of individual TCRs with disease status, and machine learning were combined to predict cytomegalovirus infection status. In a later analysis, previously published TCR beta repertoires from hundreds of donors were re-analyzed and high-resolution HLA genotyping was added so that TCR occurrence patterns could be studied. Rather than drawing on any new phenotypic data, the later analysis identified candidate immune exposures from TCR beta sequences and the way those sequences occurred across donors. In an earlier analysis of several hundred of the donors, high-throughput TCR beta sequencing was used to judge whether each TCR beta V gene segment behaved as functional or pseudogenic. Donor age, sex, ethnicity and CMV serostatus were compiled together with the repertoire data. A later genetic analysis used genome-wide SNP genotypes for about three fifths of the roughly 700 donors, treating that subset as a discovery cohort. Every repertoire in the discovery cohort had been generated on one and the same sequencing platform. Both class I and class II loci were covered by HLA typing, at four-digit resolution. The number of typed donors differed by locus: about 629-640 for A, B, C, DRB1 and DQB1; approximately 530 for DQA1; roughly 600 for DPA1; and about 450 for DPB1. Four to six DR-DQ haplotypes were handled as single units for association and clustering, since linkage in the cohort was strong. On average, about 200,000 unique TCR beta nucleotide sequences were sequenced per donor among some 420 genotyped donors of the cohort, with roughly 18% of those sequences being non-productive.

Library preparation was by the immunoSEQ multiplex PCR assay. The multiplex PCR relied on a mix of 60 forward primers for TCR Vbeta segments and 13 reverse primers for TCR Jbeta segments. The CDR3 region of rearranged TCR beta genes was amplified from genomic DNA by a multiplex PCR assay. Amplified TCR beta libraries were sequenced as 87-base-pair reads on the Illumina HiSeq System. The original pipeline was this. A later analysis counted 65 million to 90 million unique TCR beta chains across the 700 or so repertoires, and some 12 million of these chains were shared by at least two donors. Raw reads were error-corrected and collapsed into unique sequences by a nearest-neighbor algorithm in which closely related sequences were merged to remove PCR and sequencing errors. V, D and J gene segments were assigned by aligning CDR3 sequences to IMGT reference sequences. For a sequence to be retained, a match of at least six nucleotides to both a V gene segment and a J gene segment was required. A rearrangement was called productive if the CDR3 had no stop codons and remained in frame with V and J, and every other rearrangement was called non-productive. Following IMGT convention, CDR3 was defined as the stretch from the second conserved V-encoded cysteine to the conserved J-encoded phenylalanine. Sequences without an unambiguous match to a single V gene segment were excluded from the earlier analysis of about 600 of the donors. An earlier analysis of several hundred of the donors called V segments functional above 56.7% productive rearrangements and segregating when the between-donor standard deviation exceeded 5%. A statistical classification framework was built for diagnosing cytomegalovirus status from the catalog of TCR beta chain sequences. V and J gene assignment, in a later analysis, came from comparing TCR nucleotide sequences with IMGT/GENE-DB human TR gene sequences. A later analysis assigned CDR3 sequences and most-parsimonious VDJ recombination scenarios with the TCRdist pipeline. In a later analysis, each TCR beta chain was defined by its CDR3 amino acid sequence together with its V-gene family, and reads lacking a unique V-gene family were excluded. As a way to deal with suspected cross-contamination and a sequencing artifact, a later analysis dropped approximately 590 nucleotide sequences that were highly shared and had low generation probability. A later analysis calculated a clonal expansion index for each public chain from normalized within-repertoire ranks of inferred template counts. A later analysis computed generation probabilities with a VDJ recombination model fitted to out-of-frame rearrangements, and checked the results against IGoR. In a later analysis, hypergeometric tests were used to score TCR-TCR, TCR-HLA and TCR-CMV co-occurrence, with a repertoire-size bias correction applied to TCR pairs. False discovery rates were estimated in a later analysis by permuting HLA or CMV assignments 20 times. In a later analysis, co-occurring TCRs were grouped with DBSCAN, and TCRdist sequence similarity was added when clustering was performed within HLA-allele-positive subsets. Repertoires with fewer than 30,000 or more than 120,000 public chains, plus five repertoires with anomalous nucleotide sharing, were excluded from co-occurrence clustering. Held by TCRdb, this immuneACCESS table contains in-frame sequences only and omits some clones. Under half of the omission traces to an unresolved V gene where checked; the cause of the rest is unknown. D and trimming were read from the DNA, whereas the V and J calls and clone size are those reported in that table. For this sample there are about 170,000 clones; roughly 80% appear just once. The biggest ten clones account for around 3.2% of the sample.

About this clone itself: Its target antigen remains unknown. The input lacks base qualities; no much larger clone sits a single base away.

On the study overall, not on this receptor specifically: Most TCR sequences were seen in very few donors, while some public TCRs were found in many individuals. According to a later analysis, most CMV-associated TCR beta chains appeared to be HLA-restricted, and the HLA associations seemed to be driven largely by CMV exposure. Roughly uniform sequencing depth across donors was assumed in presence/absence analyses, although this assumption may not hold. When HLA alleles, especially DR and DQ, strongly co-occurred, attributing TCR associations to individual alleles was difficult. In an earlier analysis of 587 of the donors, most TCR beta V segments appeared in productive rearrangements about 87% or about 30% of the time, broadly matching IMGT annotations. According to a later analysis, parvovirus B19, influenza, CMV and Epstein-Barr virus appeared linked to several top co-occurrence clusters. V-gene and J-gene trimming of TCR beta chains was associated with a missense DCLRE1C variant in a later genetic analysis, and the association was replicated in an independent cohort. Because some donors lacked HLA typing at each locus, the association tests relied only on the typed subset. For the cohort, immune exposure information was limited to CMV serostatus. A group of highly shared sequence variants was considered likely to be a technical artifact of the sequencing pipeline. In this cohort, only TCR beta chains were sequenced, and detectable features were limited by the absence of alpha or paired-chain data. In the study, around 160 TCR beta chains were listed as associated with cytomegalovirus. The classifier was reported to diagnose cytomegalovirus status with high specificity and sensitivity in both the original and validation cohorts. Because counts were too low, around 18 rarely observed V segments, including chromosome 9 orphons, were left out of the earlier analysis of a few hundred of the donors. A later genetic analysis reported fewer N-insertions in productive TCRs among donors in an Asian-associated ancestry cluster than the roughly 650-donor mean. A further reported finding was that TCR beta sequences accurately predicted the HLA-A and HLA-B alleles for most subjects in the first cohort. In a later analysis, TCR association rates were found to vary across HLA loci, with the most associated TCRs seen for DRB1 alleles and the fewest for HLA-C alleles. The authors suggested that the approach could potentially be extended to other disease states and immunological phenotypes. The 87-base-pair reads could not distinguish some IMGT-functional V segments, including TRBV6-2 and TRBV6-3, so those segments were excluded. Linkage disequilibrium might explain the correlated functional status among segregating V segments, but an unknown experimental factor could not be ruled out. A later analysis associated about 17,000 TCR beta sequences with specific HLA alleles at a false discovery rate of 0.05. A later analysis found that HLA-associated TCR beta chains were more clonally expanded and had lower generation probabilities than equally common non-associated chains. Three of the identified cytomegalovirus-associated TCR beta chains were confirmed in vitro to be specific for cytomegalovirus antigens.

The cohort was made up of roughly 670 healthy bone marrow donors. At the time of sampling, all cohort members were nominally healthy, though unrecorded immune exposures were likely present. The donor was CMV seronegative and belonged to the group of around 350 seronegative cohort members. A peripheral blood sample was collected from each donor, and TCR beta sequencing was performed on peripheral blood mononuclear cells. The Qiagen DNeasy Blood Extraction Kit was used to extract genomic DNA from the blood cell samples. Inclusive of the bounding cysteine and phenylalanine, the CDR3 is 15 residues long. Only the CDR3 DNA stays, 45 bases, in frame from base 1. V loses 4 bases of germline sequence and J loses 5 bases, and the interval between the two ends is 15 bases. Via the germline V gene, CDR1 is SGDLS and CDR2 YYNGEE.

This clonotype originated in a female donor in good health and CMV-seronegative. The chain is encoded by TRBV9 joined to TRBJ2-2; no confident D gene assignment can be made. The sequenced sample was PBMCs. The DNA is as follows: TGTGCCAGCAGCCCCCATTCAGGCCGGACCGGGGAGCTGTTTTTT. Translated, this is CASSPHSGRTGELFF.